This T cell receptor beta chain comes out of a study of blood T cell repertoires in COVID-19. Only in-frame clones appear in the TCRdb table, and some are missing; sequencing was by immunoSEQ multiplex PCR. The table lists approximately 160,000 clones, 80% to 95% of them singletons. With 5 bases removed from V and 1 base from J, the gap between germline ends came to 11 bases. The length of the CDR3 is 14 residues. Germline V CDR1 and CDR2: SEHNR, FQNEAQ (reference sequence). The sequencing sample was made of peripheral blood. V and J are TRBV7-9 and TRBJ1-1; no clear D. The sequence came from a woman in her fifties or sixties with COVID-19, enrolled during active disease. CDR3 in DNA: TGTGCCAGCAGCCCCCCCGAGGGGAACACTGAAGCTTTCTTT. This encodes CASSPPEGNTEAFF.